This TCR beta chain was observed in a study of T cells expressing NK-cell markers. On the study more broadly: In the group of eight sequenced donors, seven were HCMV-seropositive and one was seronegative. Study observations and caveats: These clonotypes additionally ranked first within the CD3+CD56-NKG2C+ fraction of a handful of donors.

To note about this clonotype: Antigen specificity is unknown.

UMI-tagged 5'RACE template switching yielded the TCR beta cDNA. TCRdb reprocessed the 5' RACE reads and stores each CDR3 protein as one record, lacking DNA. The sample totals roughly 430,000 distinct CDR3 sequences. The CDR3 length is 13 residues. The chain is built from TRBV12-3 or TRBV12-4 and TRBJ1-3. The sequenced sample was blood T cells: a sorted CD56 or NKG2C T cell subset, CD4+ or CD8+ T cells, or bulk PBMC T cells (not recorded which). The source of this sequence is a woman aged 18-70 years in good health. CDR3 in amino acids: CASSLGTGNTIYF.